This T cell receptor beta chain was documented in a study of blood T cell repertoires in COVID-19. The overall study: Samples of COVID-19 (acute and convalescent) were obtained from the United States, Italy and Spain. PBMCs, B-cell-depleted T cells, or T cells provided the cDNA or gDNA that made up the material.

Repertoires were generated with immunoSEQ multiplex PCR, while TCRdb's copy carries only in-frame clones and drops some. The sample lists about 140,000 clones; about 83% were seen once. Germline V lookup: CDR1 MDHEN, CDR2 SYDVKM. V dropped 2 bases and J dropped 4; count of bases not matched to a gene: 7. This CDR3 is built from 15 residues. This TCR was sampled from a woman between 35 and 50 years old with acute or convalescent COVID-19. Sequenced sample: peripheral blood. The J gene is TRBJ2-7, the V gene TRBV28; 8 positions agree with TRBD1. This CDR3 is CASSLPWTGKYEQYF. The DNA for the CDR3 is TGTGCCAGCAGTTTACCCTGGACAGGGAAATACGAGCAGTACTTC.